The source of this T cell receptor (beta chain) is a study of coeliac disease. Whole-study results and caveats: Known gliadin-specific TRB sequences: about 55% of the 18 coeliac samples, only 1 of 6 controls.

The data were produced by immunoSEQ multiplex PCR, yet TCRdb's version contains in-frame clones alone and is incomplete. The sample holds roughly 6,600 clones; 55% to 65% are singletons and the top ten take about 3%. V gave up 0 bases and J gave up 4 bases; unmatched junction bases: 7. The CDR3 has 15 amino acids. CDR1 is SGDLS and CDR2 is YYNGEE in the germline V gene. Regarding this clone: Its antigen is as yet unknown.

The gene calls are TRBV9 and TRBJ2-7; TRBD1 matches at 7 bases. The sequenced sample was lamina propria lymphocytes from the gut. The clonotype originates from a woman aged 60-70 years with active celiac disease. The CDR3 sequence is CASSVDGTEKYEQYF. CDR3 in DNA: TGTGCCAGCAGCGTAGACGGGACAGAGAAGTACGAGCAGTACTTC.